The sample holds many counts of the clone carrying this T cell receptor beta chain. TCRdb re-called the reads with MiXCR, one entry per CDR3 protein. The table shows approximately 240,000 distinct CDR3 sequences, with less than 35% occurring only once. Germline V gene lookup returns CDR1 SGHTA and CDR2 FQGNSA. There are 14 residues in the CDR3. Trimming pared 4 bases from V and 0 bases from J, leaving 9 bases between. The sample belongs to a study of kidney transplant recipient with SARS-CoV-2 infection. The clonotype was recovered from a male patient in his thirties who had COVID-19 and was a kidney transplant recipient. Some of these T cells may belong to the graft donor. V usage is TRBV7-2 and J usage is TRBJ1-1; D remains unclear. The sequenced sample was a blood sample, obtained at baseline and between days 110 and 120 from a kidney transplant recipient. The CDR3 sequence: CASSWTLMNTEAFF. CDR3 DNA sequence: TGTGCCAGCAGCTGGACTCTGATGAACACTGAAGCTTTCTTT.